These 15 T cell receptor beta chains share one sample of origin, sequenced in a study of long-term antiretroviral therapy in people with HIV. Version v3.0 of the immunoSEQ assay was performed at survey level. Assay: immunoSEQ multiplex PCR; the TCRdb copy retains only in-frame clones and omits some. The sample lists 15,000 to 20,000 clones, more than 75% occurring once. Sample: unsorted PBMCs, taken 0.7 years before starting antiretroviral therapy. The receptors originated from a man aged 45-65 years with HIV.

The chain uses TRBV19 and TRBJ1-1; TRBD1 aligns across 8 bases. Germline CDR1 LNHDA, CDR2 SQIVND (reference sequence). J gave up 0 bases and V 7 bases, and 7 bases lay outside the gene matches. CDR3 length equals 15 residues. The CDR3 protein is CASISWDRMNTEAFF. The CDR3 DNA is TGTGCCAGTATCTCCTGGGACAGGATGAACACTGAAGCTTTCTTT.

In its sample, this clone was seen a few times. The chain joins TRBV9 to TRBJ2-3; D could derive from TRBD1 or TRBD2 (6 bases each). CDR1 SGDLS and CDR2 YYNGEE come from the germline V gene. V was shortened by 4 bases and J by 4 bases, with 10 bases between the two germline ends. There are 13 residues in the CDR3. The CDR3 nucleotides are TGTGCCAGCAGCCCGGGGGCACCAGATACGCAGTATTTT. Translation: CASSPGAPDTQYF.

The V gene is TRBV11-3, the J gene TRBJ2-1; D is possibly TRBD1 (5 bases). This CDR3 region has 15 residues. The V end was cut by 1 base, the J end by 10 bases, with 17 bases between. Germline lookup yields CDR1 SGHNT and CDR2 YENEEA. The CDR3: CASSLVQQVHKEQFF. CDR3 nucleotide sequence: TGTGCCAGCAGCTTAGTACAACAGGTTCATAAGGAGCAGTTCTTC.

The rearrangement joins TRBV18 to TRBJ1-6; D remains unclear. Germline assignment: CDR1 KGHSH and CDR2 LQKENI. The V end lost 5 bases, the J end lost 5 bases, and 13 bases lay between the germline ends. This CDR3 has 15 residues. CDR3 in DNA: TGTGCCAGCTCAGATCAGGTGGGGAATAATTCACCCCTCCACTTT. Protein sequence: CASSDQVGNNSPLHF.

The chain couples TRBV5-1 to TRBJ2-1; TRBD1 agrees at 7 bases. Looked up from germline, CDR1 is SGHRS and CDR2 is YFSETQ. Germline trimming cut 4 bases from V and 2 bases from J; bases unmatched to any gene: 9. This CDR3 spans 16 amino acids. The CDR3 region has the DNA TGCGCCAGCAGCCCGGGACAGATTCGAACCTACAATGAGCAGTTCTTC. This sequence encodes CASSPGQIRTYNEQFF.

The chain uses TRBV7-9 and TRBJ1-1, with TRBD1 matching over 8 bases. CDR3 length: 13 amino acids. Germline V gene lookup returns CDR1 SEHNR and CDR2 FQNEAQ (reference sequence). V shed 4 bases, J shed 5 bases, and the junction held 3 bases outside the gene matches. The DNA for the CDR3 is TGTGCCAGCAGCTCCCGACAGGGGACTGAAGCTTTCTTT. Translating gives CASSSRQGTEAFF.

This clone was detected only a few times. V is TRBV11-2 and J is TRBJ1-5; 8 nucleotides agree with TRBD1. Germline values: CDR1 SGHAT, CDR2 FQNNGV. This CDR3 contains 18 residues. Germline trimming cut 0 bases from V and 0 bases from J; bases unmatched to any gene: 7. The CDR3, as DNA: TGTGCCAGCAGCTTAGATAGCCCAGGGGGCTATAGCAATCAGCCCCAGCATTTT. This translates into CASSLDSPGGYSNQPQHF.

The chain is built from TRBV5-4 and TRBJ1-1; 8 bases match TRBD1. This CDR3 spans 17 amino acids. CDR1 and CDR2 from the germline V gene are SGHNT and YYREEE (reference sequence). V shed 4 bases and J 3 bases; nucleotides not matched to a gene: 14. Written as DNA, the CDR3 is TGTGCCAGCAGCCCAGCCGGCCAGGGGGCGTCAGACACTGAAGCTTTCTTT. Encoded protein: CASSPAGQGASDTEAFF.

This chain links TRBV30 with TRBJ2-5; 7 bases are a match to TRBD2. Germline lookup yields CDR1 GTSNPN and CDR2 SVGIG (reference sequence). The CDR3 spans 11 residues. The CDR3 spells CTAGNQETQYF. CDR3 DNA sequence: TGTACAGCGGGGAACCAAGAGACCCAGTACTTC.

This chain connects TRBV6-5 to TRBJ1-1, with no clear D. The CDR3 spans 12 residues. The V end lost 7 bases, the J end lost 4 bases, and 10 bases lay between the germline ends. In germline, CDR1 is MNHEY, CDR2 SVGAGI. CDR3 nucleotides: TGTGCCAGCAACGGACGTTCCACTGAAGCTTTCTTT. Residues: CASNGRSTEAFF.

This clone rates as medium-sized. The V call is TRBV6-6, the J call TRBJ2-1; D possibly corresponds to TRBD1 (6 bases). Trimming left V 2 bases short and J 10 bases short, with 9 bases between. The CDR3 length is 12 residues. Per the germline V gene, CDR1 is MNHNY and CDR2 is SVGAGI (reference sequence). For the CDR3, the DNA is TGTGCCAGCAGTTACGATACAGGGGAGCAGTTCTTC. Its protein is CASSYDTGEQFF.

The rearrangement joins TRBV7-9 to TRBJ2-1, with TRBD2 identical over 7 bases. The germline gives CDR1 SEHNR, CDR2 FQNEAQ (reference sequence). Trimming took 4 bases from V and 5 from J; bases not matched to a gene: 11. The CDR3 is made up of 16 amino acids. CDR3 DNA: TGTGCCAGCAGCTCCAGAACCGGGAGGTTGGACAATGAGCAGTTCTTC. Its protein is CASSSRTGRLDNEQFF.

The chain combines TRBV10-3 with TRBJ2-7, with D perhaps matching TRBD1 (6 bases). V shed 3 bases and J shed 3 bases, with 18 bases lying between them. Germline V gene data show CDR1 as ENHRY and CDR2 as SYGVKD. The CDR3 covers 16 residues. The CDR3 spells CAISERTNSGHYEQYF. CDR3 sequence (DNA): TGTGCCATCAGTGAAAGGACAAACTCGGGACACTACGAGCAGTACTTC.

DNA of the CDR3: TGTGCCTGGACATTCAAGGGGCGCCATGGCTACACCTTC. This sequence encodes CAWTFKGRHGYTF. The chain carries TRBV30 and TRBJ1-2, with a tentative D call TRBD1 (5 bases). Trimming took off 4 bases at V and 6 bases at J, with 15 bases between the two ends. Germline V CDR1 and CDR2: GTSNPN, SVGIG (reference sequence). This CDR3 contains 13 residues.

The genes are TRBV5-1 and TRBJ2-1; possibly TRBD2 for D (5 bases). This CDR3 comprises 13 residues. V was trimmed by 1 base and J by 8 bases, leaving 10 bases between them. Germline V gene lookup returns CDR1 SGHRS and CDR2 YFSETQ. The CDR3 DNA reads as TGCGCCAGCAGCTTGTCATTGAGGGATGAGCAGTTCTTC. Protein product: CASSLSLRDEQFF.